The 28 T cell receptor beta chains below come from one sample, sequenced in a study of response to subunit inactivated influenza vaccine (dated by TCRdb to about 2018). Library prep was done by RT-PCR. Sequenced on an Illumina HiSeq 2500. The public reads were run again by TCRdb, first through fastp at Q25 and then through MiXCR, and only productive beta chains were kept. Rows merge per CDR3 protein into single entries with the most common DNA and genes. The sample table holds hundreds of thousands of distinct CDR3 sequences, of which roughly 8.2% were seen once. Clones ranked in the top ten supply about an eighth of the sample. Sequenced material: PBMCs from blood, taken less than 30 months after vaccination. These TCRs come from a man in his fifties or sixties who received an inactivated influenza vaccine. Donor details come from another sample of the same person, matched by shared clones.

In this sample, this clonotype turned up a few times. The chain is built from TRBV29-1 and TRBJ2-5; 11 bases are a match to TRBD2. Germline CDR1 is SQVTM and CDR2 is ANQGSEA. J gave up 4 bases and V 2 bases, and 3 bases lay outside the gene matches. The CDR3 runs 14 residues. DNA of the CDR3: TGCAGCGTTGAACTAGGACTAGCGGGAGAGACCCAGTACTTC. This encodes CSVELGLAGETQYF.

The chain links TRBV2 to TRBJ1-6, with TRBD1 matching over 11 bases. This CDR3 has 14 amino acids. CDR1 and CDR2 (germline): SNHLY, FYNNEI. After removal of 7 bases from V and 13 bases from J, the junction contained 9 bases not matched to a gene. CDR3 loop: CASTEDRGPFPLHF. The CDR3 region has the DNA TGTGCCAGCACTGAGGACAGGGGGCCTTTCCCCCTCCACTTT.

This clonotype occurred a few times. The chain recombines TRBV5-5 with TRBJ2-1, with unresolved D. The CDR3 loop spans 13 amino acids. The ends were cut back, 2 bases at V and 4 bases at J, with 7 bases in the middle. Germline V lookup: CDR1 SGHKS, CDR2 YYEKEE (reference sequence). For the CDR3, the DNA is TGTGCCAGCAGCTTTTCAGAATACAATGAGCAGTTCTTC. This encodes CASSFSEYNEQFF.

On this clonotype itself: A read error may account for a junction end that differs from germline. V usage is TRBV24-1 and J usage is TRBJ1-5, with D maybe TRBD1 (6 bases). This CDR3 region has 15 residues. The germline gives CDR1 KGHDR, CDR2 SFDVKD. The CDR3: CATSATGGSSQPQHF. The CDR3 DNA reads TGTGCCACCAGTGCGACGGGGGGCTCGAGCCAGCCCCAGCATTTC.

This clonotype was seen a handful of times. V and J are TRBV4-2 and TRBJ2-7; the D gene is possibly TRBD1 (5 bases). Between the trimmed V and J ends, which lost 2 bases and 1 base, there was a span of 9 bases. The germline CDR1 and CDR2 sequences are LGHNA and YNFKEQ. This CDR3 spans 14 amino acids. The CDR3 nucleotides are TGTGCCAGCAGCCAAATACGACAGTCCTACGAGCAGTACTTC. Its protein product is CASSQIRQSYEQYF.

This clonotype has only a few counts. The chain combines TRBV3-1 with TRBJ2-3, with D perhaps being TRBD1 or TRBD2 (5 bases each). The CDR3 runs 15 residues. Germline-derived CDR1 and CDR2 are LGHDT and YNNKEL (reference sequence). Trimming stripped 4 bases from V and 4 bases from J, with 15 bases between. The CDR3 spells CASSRDHKVSDTQYF. As DNA, the CDR3 is TGTGCCAGCAGCCGGGACCATAAAGTCTCAGATACGCAGTATTTT.

This clonotype turned up a few times. V usage is TRBV28 and J usage is TRBJ1-5, with D perhaps TRBD1 (5 bases). Germline loops: CDR1 MDHEN, CDR2 SYDVKM. The V and J ends lost 1 base and 3 bases respectively, with 10 bases between them. CDR3 size: 15 residues. The CDR3 loop is CASSLYGRDNQPQHF. The CDR3 DNA follows: TGTGCCAGCAGTTTATACGGCAGGGACAATCAGCCCCAGCATTTT.

This clonotype was detected a few times. The chain carries TRBV7-2 and TRBJ2-3; weak D call: TRBD2 (7 bases). CDR1 SGHTA and CDR2 FQGNSA come from the germline V gene. V lost 4 bases and J 1 base, leaving 15 bases between the germline ends. CDR3 length: 16 residues. The CDR3 is CASSSGGGMGTDTQYF. The CDR3 DNA sequence: TGTGCCAGCAGCTCGGGGGGCGGGATGGGCACAGATACGCAGTATTTT.

This clonotype was recorded many times. The DNA for the CDR3 is TGCAGTGCTAGTCCCAAGATACCCCAAGAGACCCAGTACTTC. It encodes CSASPKIPQETQYF. The chain is built from TRBV20-1 and TRBJ2-5; the D is unclear. Deletions cut 3 bases from V and 1 base from J, with 12 bases between. The germline V gene encodes CDR1 DFQATT and CDR2 SNEGSKA (reference sequence). CDR3 length equals 14 residues.

This rearrangement joins TRBV4-2 to TRBJ2-7; 13 bases are shared with TRBD2. CDR3 size: 19 residues. The germline gives CDR1 LGHNA, CDR2 YNFKEQ. The V gene end was trimmed by 0 bases and the J gene end by 3 bases; junction bases not matched to a gene: 11. CDR3 nucleotides: TGTGCCAGCAGCCAAGATCTGAGGGGACTAGCGGGACCTCGCTACGAGCAGTACTTC. Its translation: CASSQDLRGLAGPRYEQYF.

Ten or more counts support this clonotype. The chain combines TRBV9 with TRBJ2-2, with D possibly being TRBD2 (5 bases). Germline values: CDR1 SGDLS, CDR2 YYNGEE. The ends were cut back, 0 bases at V and 4 bases at J, with 10 bases in the middle. The CDR3 loop spans 15 amino acids. The DNA for the CDR3 is TGTGCCAGCAGCGTAGGATCTCGGGGCACCGGGGAGCTGTTTTTT. Translating it yields CASSVGSRGTGELFF.

The rearrangement joins TRBV19 to TRBJ2-1; TRBD1 aligns across 10 bases. With 7 bases clipped from V and 4 bases from J, the junction kept 10 bases outside the gene matches. The CDR3 runs to 16 residues. Per the germline V gene, CDR1 is LNHDA and CDR2 is SQIVND (reference sequence). The CDR3 reads CASNSDRGLGYNEQFF. CDR3 in DNA: TGTGCCAGTAATAGCGACAGGGGGCTCGGGTACAATGAGCAGTTCTTC.

The sample holds a few counts of this clonotype. This chain uses TRBV7-2 with TRBJ2-7; D might be TRBD1 (5 bases). Germline CDR1 is SGHTA and CDR2 is FQGNSA. The V end lost 5 bases, the J end lost 2 bases, and 13 bases lay between the germline ends. This CDR3 contains 14 residues. The chain's CDR3 is CASSPGIPPYEQYF. Here the CDR3 DNA reads TGTGCCAGCAGCCCAGGGATTCCCCCCTACGAGCAGTACTTC.

This clonotype was seen ten or more times. This chain connects TRBV20-1 to TRBJ2-1; possible D gene TRBD2, 6 bases. Between the trimmed V and J ends, which lost 2 bases and 14 bases, there was a span of 16 bases. The CDR3 length is 12 residues. CDR1 is DFQATT and CDR2 is SNEGSKA in the germline V gene (reference sequence). CDR3 sequence: CSARTPGSEKFF. CDR3 sequence (DNA): TGCAGTGCTAGAACTCCCGGGAGTGAAAAGTTCTTC.

The CDR3 DNA is TGTGCCAGCAGCCCCCTGACAGGGCAATATTCACCCCTCCACTTT. Translation: CASSPLTGQYSPLHF. The J gene is TRBJ1-6, the V gene TRBV7-6; TRBD1 agrees at 7 bases. With 5 bases clipped from V and 8 bases from J, the junction kept 9 bases outside the gene matches. The CDR3 loop spans 15 amino acids. Germline V gene data show CDR1 as SGHVS and CDR2 as FNYEAQ.

This clonotype was counted only a few times. The V call is TRBV18, the J call TRBJ2-2; 8 bases fit TRBD1. Germline trimming cut 1 base from V and 5 bases from J; bases unmatched to any gene: 6. Germline V gives CDR1 KGHSH, CDR2 LQKENI. CDR3 length: 16 residues. The CDR3 DNA sequence: TGTGCCAGCTCACCACTGCAGGGGGCGAGGACCGGGGAGCTGTTTTTT. It is translated as CASSPLQGARTGELFF.

This clonotype turned up a few times. This sequence joins TRBV12-5 and TRBJ2-1, with 8 bases lining up with TRBD2. This CDR3 has 17 residues. CDR1 LGHNT and CDR2 FRNRAP come from the germline V gene. With 4 bases clipped from V and 2 bases from J, the junction kept 10 bases outside the gene matches. The DNA for the CDR3 is TGTGCTAGTGGTTCCCCAGTAGCGGGAATTGCCTACAATGAGCAGTTCTTC. This codes for CASGSPVAGIAYNEQFF.

This clonotype was seen repeatedly, ten times or more. The chain is built from TRBV10-3 and TRBJ2-5, with TRBD1 identical over 8 bases. The V gene end was trimmed by 8 bases and the J gene end by 3 bases; junction bases not matched to a gene: 5. Looked up from germline, CDR1 is ENHRY and CDR2 is SYGVKD. This CDR3 region has 13 residues. The CDR3 loop reads CAIADRGEETQYF. The CDR3 coding sequence is TGTGCCATCGCCGACAGGGGAGAAGAGACCCAGTACTTC.

This clonotype was seen many times. V gene TRBV3-1 combines with J gene TRBJ2-1, with D unclear. The germline V gene encodes CDR1 LGHDT and CDR2 YNNKEL (reference sequence). This CDR3 region has 13 residues. Trimming cost V 2 bases and J 10 bases, with 12 bases left between them. The DNA for the CDR3 is TGTGCCAGCAGCCAACCTCCCCCTCCGGAGCAGTTCTTC. This translates into CASSQPPPPEQFF.

Comment on this clonotype: Given a much more abundant clone one base away, this may be a read error. The chain is built from TRBV11-3 and TRBJ1-1, with 7 bases lining up with TRBD1. Germline CDR1 and CDR2: SGHNT and YENEEA. V shed 5 bases, J shed 10 bases, and the junction held 13 bases outside the gene matches. This CDR3 is built from 14 residues. This CDR3 reads CASSGQGGSAGAFF. CDR3 nucleotide sequence: TGTGCCAGCAGCGGCCAAGGGGGCAGCGCTGGAGCTTTCTTT.

The chain joins TRBV7-9 to TRBJ2-1; the match to TRBD1 covers 8 bases. Germline V gene sequence: CDR1 SEHNR, CDR2 FQNEAQ (reference sequence). Trimming took 5 bases from V and 1 from J; bases not matched to a gene: 7. The CDR3 has 16 residues. The CDR3 coding sequence is TGTGCCAGCAGCCAGACTGGACAGGGATCCTACAATGAGCAGTTCTTC. Protein sequence: CASSQTGQGSYNEQFF. Based on the CDR3 plus reference TRBV7-9 and TRBJ2-1, the full variable domain is DTGVSQNPRHKITKRGQNVTFRCDPISEHNRLYWYRQTLGQGPEFLTYFQNEAQLEKSRLLSDRFSAERPKGSFSTLEIQRTEQGDSAMYLCASSQTGQGSYNEQFFGPGTRLTVL.

The table lists this clonotype with a few counts. The chain uses TRBV12-3 or TRBV12-4 and TRBJ1-1; possibly TRBD1 for D (5 bases). Deletions cut 1 base from V and 0 bases from J, with 18 bases between. The CDR3 runs 18 residues. The CDR3 bases are TGTGCCAGCAGTTTAGATCGGGGCTACAATTCTATGAACACTGAAGCTTTCTTT. Amino acids: CASSLDRGYNSMNTEAFF.

The V and J genes are TRBV11-2 and TRBJ2-7; possibly TRBD1 for D (5 bases). Germline CDR1 and CDR2: SGHAT and FQNNGV. CDR3 length: 12 residues. V was trimmed by 5 bases and J by 4 bases, leaving 9 bases between them. The CDR3, as DNA: TGTGCCAGCAGCGGCAGGGTTTACGAGCAGTACTTC. It translates to CASSGRVYEQYF.

This clonotype was found a few times. This may be a read error: a much more frequent sequence differs by one nucleotide. The rearrangement links TRBV12-3 or TRBV12-4 to TRBJ1-3; D is unclear. Trimming removed 2 bases from V and 5 bases from J, with 7 bases in between. This CDR3 spans 13 amino acids. CDR3 in DNA: TGTGCCAGCAGTTTATCCCCTAGAAACACCATATATTTT. Amino acids: CASSLSPRNTIYF.

This clonotype was seen a few times. The chain employs TRBV4-1 and TRBJ2-3; the D gene is possibly TRBD1 (7 bases). There are 18 residues in the CDR3. V lost 0 bases and J lost 0, with 16 bases in between. The germline V gene encodes CDR1 MGHRA and CDR2 YSYEKL. The CDR3 loop reads CASSQDRGAGPSTDTQYF. For the CDR3, the DNA is TGCGCCAGCAGCCAAGACAGGGGGGCTGGGCCTAGCACAGATACGCAGTATTTT.

The CDR3 sequence is CASSSTSDSYNEQFF. The CDR3 coding sequence is TGTGCCAGCAGCTCGACTAGCGACTCCTACAATGAGCAGTTCTTC. The V call is TRBV6-1, the J call TRBJ2-1; TRBD2 agrees at 8 bases. The trim removed 6 bases at V and 0 bases at J, leaving 4 bases unmatched. The CDR3 spans 15 residues. CDR1 MNHNS and CDR2 SASEGT come from the germline V gene.

This clonotype came up a few times. The chain combines TRBV2 with TRBJ2-7, with D perhaps being TRBD1 or TRBD2 (6 bases each). This CDR3 spans 16 amino acids. Looked up from germline, CDR1 is SNHLY and CDR2 is FYNNEI. Deletions cut 6 bases from V and 6 bases from J, with 24 bases between. Here the CDR3 DNA reads TGTGCCAGCAGCATGGGACTCAGCAGGGGTGGGGTCGAGCAGTACTTC. Amino acid sequence: CASSMGLSRGGVEQYF.

There are a few counts of this clonotype. The J gene is TRBJ2-1, the V gene TRBV7-9; 10 positions match TRBD1. Germline CDR1 reads SEHNR; CDR2 reads FQNEAQ (reference sequence). This CDR3 spans 15 amino acids. V lost 5 bases to trimming and J lost 9 bases; unmatched junction nucleotides: 10. The CDR3: CASSVSGTGATEQFF. The CDR3 DNA reads TGTGCCAGCAGCGTATCCGGGACAGGGGCCACTGAGCAGTTCTTC.